This T cell receptor (beta chain) was sequenced for a study of blood T cells in healthy people across ages. PCR was performed a second time for about 7 to 11 cycles using a sample-barcoded 5' primer and a J-beta primer mix. TCRdb re-called the 5' RACE reads through MiXCR, storing one row per CDR3 protein. The sample lists about 560,000 distinct CDR3 sequences; 27% were seen once. Isolated per sample were at least 6 million PBMCs. Trimming pared 0 bases from V and 6 bases from J, leaving 22 bases between. CDR1 and CDR2 from the germline V gene are SGHRS and YFSETQ. This CDR3 is 17 amino acids long. These data were also filed under a second study, of T cells of mothers and their children. Turning to that study: In unrelated and related pairs, TCR recombination output is shaped in a similar way by thymic selection.

The source is a boy aged 2 to 9 in good health. This rearrangement joins TRBV5-1 to TRBJ2-7; a possible D gene is TRBD2 (6 bases). Sequenced material: blood. CDR3 in amino acids: CASSLDWGLQTQREQYF. The CDR3 region has the DNA TGCGCCAGCAGCTTGGATTGGGGACTCCAAACCCAGCGCGAGCAGTACTTC.